The source of this T cell receptor beta chain is a study of cytomegalovirus exposure and HLA in healthy donors. The study's findings and limits: An apparent linkage of common viral pathogens to several of the most significant clusters emerged in a later analysis. Donors belonging to an Asian-associated ancestry cluster reportedly showed fewer N-insertions in productive TCRs than the approximately 640-donor mean, according to what a later analysis found. DRB1 showed the most TCR associations and HLA-C the fewest in a later analysis, as rates varied by HLA locus.

PCR involved 60 Vbeta and 13 Jbeta primers. Measured with immunoSEQ multiplex PCR; TCRdb has only the in-frame clones, and not every one. The sample has 160,000 or so clones; more than 65% are singletons. The study sampled nominally healthy donors, though unrecorded immune exposures were likely. Concerning this clone itself: Its antigen is still unknown.

The material sequenced was PBMCs. This TCR derives from a woman between 45 and 60 years old in good health and CMV-seronegative.

CDR3 bases: TGCGCCAGCAGCCCAGACGGGGGGTTCTTCAATCAGCCCCAGCATTTT. Amino acids: CASSPDGGFFNQPQHF. The chain uses TRBV4-1 and TRBJ1-5; D might be TRBD1 (5 bases). This CDR3 comprises 16 residues. Germline CDR1 is MGHRA and CDR2 is YSYEKL. V was clipped by 4 bases and J by 3 bases, with 16 bases between them.